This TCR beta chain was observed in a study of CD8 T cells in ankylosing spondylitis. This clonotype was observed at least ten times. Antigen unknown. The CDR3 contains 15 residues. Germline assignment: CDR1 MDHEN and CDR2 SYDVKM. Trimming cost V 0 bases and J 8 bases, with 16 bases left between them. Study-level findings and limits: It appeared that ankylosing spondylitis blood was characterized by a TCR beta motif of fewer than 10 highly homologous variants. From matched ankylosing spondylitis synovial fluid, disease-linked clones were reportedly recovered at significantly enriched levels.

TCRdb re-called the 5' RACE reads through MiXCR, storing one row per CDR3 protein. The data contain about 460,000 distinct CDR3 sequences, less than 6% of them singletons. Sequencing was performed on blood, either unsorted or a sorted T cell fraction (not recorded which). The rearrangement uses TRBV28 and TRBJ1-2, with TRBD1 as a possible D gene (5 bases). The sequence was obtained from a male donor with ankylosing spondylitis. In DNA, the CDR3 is TGTGCCAGCAGTTTATGGAGGGACCCCGCGACGGGCTACACCTTC. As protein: CASSLWRDPATGYTF.